This TCR beta chain was sequenced in a study of T-cell memory formation after mild COVID-19. Study details: TCR clusters were mostly donor specific.

The CDR3 totals 13 residues. V dropped 5 bases and J dropped 7 bases, with 12 bases sitting between them. The germline V gene has CDR1 MDHEN and CDR2 SYDVKM. 5'RACE primed from the constant segment yielded TCR alpha and TCR beta cDNA libraries bearing sample barcodes and UMIs. TCRdb processed the 5' RACE reads anew with MiXCR; each CDR3 protein has one entry. The data hold some 350,000 distinct CDR3 sequences, with approximately 15% observed a single time. This clonotype was counted many times. The chain is built from TRBV28 and TRBJ1-5; possible D gene TRBD1, 6 bases. The TCR originated in a man between 18 and 29 years old who had mild COVID-19 (a few samples of this study predate the infection). Cell type and time point are not known. The sequenced sample was PBMCs or a T cell subset sorted from them (not recorded which). The DNA for the CDR3 is TGTGCCAGCAGTCCACAGGGATGGCAGCCCCAGCATTTT. This gives the protein CASSPQGWQPQHF.